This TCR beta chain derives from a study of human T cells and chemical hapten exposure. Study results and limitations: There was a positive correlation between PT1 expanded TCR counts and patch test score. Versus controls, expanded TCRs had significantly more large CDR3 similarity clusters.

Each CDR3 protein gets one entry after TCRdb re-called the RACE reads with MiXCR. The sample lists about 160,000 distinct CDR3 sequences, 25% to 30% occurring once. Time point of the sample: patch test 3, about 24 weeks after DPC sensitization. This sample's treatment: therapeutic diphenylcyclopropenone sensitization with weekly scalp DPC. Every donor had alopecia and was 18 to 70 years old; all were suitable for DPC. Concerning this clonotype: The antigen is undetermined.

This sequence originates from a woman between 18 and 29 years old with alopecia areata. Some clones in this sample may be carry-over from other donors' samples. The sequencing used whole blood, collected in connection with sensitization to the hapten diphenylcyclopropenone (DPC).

CDR3 sequence: CASREGRGGETQYF. Written as DNA, the CDR3 is TGTGCCAGCAGAGAGGGAAGAGGAGGAGAGACCCAGTACTTC. J is TRBJ2-5 and V is TRBV6-6, with D maybe TRBD2 (5 bases). Germline CDR1 and CDR2: MNHNY and SVGAGI (reference sequence). The CDR3 totals 14 residues. Trimming left V 6 bases short and J 4 bases short, with 15 bases between.